Listed here are 19 T cell receptor beta chains from one sample, sequenced in a study of cytomegalovirus exposure and HLA in healthy donors. In the PCR, 60 Vbeta and 13 Jbeta primers were used. TCRdb keeps only in-frame clones here, not all; method: immunoSEQ multiplex PCR. The top ten clones hold roughly 1.6% of a sample with 170,000 or so clones, 83% of them seen once. Specimen: PBMCs. The receptors come from a man aged 45-65 years in good health and CMV-seronegative.

V gene TRBV7-2 combines with J gene TRBJ2-3; D unresolved. The germline V and J ends were trimmed by 3 bases and 1 base, with 8 bases remaining between them. CDR3 size: 14 residues. CDR1 SGHTA and CDR2 FQGNSA come from the germline V gene. CDR3 amino acids: CASSFLPGTDTQYF. In DNA form, the CDR3 reads TGTGCCAGCAGCTTCCTCCCGGGCACAGATACGCAGTATTTT.

This clone was counted only a few times. This rearrangement joins TRBV7-2 to TRBJ1-1, with D unclear. Trimming left V 5 bases short and J 1 base short, with 8 bases between. Germline V lookup: CDR1 SGHTA, CDR2 FQGNSA. CDR3 length: 13 amino acids. CDR3 sequence reads: CASSTHQNTEAFF. In nucleotides, the CDR3 is TGTGCCAGCAGCACACACCAGAACACTGAAGCTTTCTTT.

V is TRBV29-1 and J is TRBJ1-4, with unresolved D. V was cut by 1 base and J by 7 bases, with 4 bases left in between. The CDR3 covers 11 residues. Germline V CDR1 and CDR2: SQVTM, ANQGSEA. The CDR3 DNA sequence: TGCAGCGTTGAAGGAGGTGAAAAACTGTTTTTT. Protein product: CSVEGGEKLFF.

The chain carries TRBV7-2 and TRBJ2-5, with 8 bases lining up with TRBD2. In germline, CDR1 is SGHTA, CDR2 FQGNSA. Trimming at V came to 1 base and at J to 2 bases, leaving 12 bases not matched to a gene. The CDR3 covers 18 residues. Here the CDR3 DNA reads TGTGCCAGCAGCTTAGTTCGGAGGTGGCGGGGGGATCAAGAGACCCAGTACTTC. This translates into CASSLVRRWRGDQETQYF. Using reference TRBV7-2 and TRBJ2-5 for the parts outside the CDR3, the full variable domain is GAGVSQSPSNKVTEKGKDVELRCDPISGHTALYWYRQSLGQGLEFLIYFQGNSAPDKSGLPSDRFSAERTGGSVSTLTIQRTQQEDSAVYLCASSLVRRWRGDQETQYFGPGTRLLVL.

This chain joins TRBV21-1 and TRBJ1-3; TRBD1 is the table's D call and was not checked against the DNA. TRBV21-1 has pseudogene status. The CDR3 covers 14 residues. The CDR3 region is CASSDRGKRNTIYF. The CDR3 nucleotides read TGTGCCAGCAGCGACAGGGGAAAGAGAAACACCATATATTTT.

V is TRBV19 and J is TRBJ2-5; 11 bases are shared with TRBD1. The V segment lost 4 bases and the J segment 4 bases; nucleotides outside the gene matches: 5. This CDR3 spans 15 amino acids. Germline CDR1 and CDR2: LNHDA and SQIVND (reference sequence). The CDR3 nucleotides read TGTGCCAGTAGTACGGACAGGGGGCGCGTAGAGACCCAGTACTTC. This translates into CASSTDRGRVETQYF.

The chain has TRBV2 and TRBJ2-7; 11 bases agree with TRBD1. The germline gives CDR1 SNHLY, CDR2 FYNNEI. With 9 bases clipped from V and 2 bases from J, the junction kept 6 bases outside the gene matches. The CDR3 has 14 residues. The CDR3 sequence is CASLRDRGTYEQYF. The CDR3 DNA follows: TGTGCCAGTCTTCGGGACAGGGGGACCTACGAGCAGTACTTC.

The V and J genes are TRBV28 and TRBJ1-1; unclear D gene. CDR3 length equals 14 residues. Per germline, CDR1 MDHEN and CDR2 SYDVKM. V was clipped by 5 bases and J by 5 bases, with 15 bases between them. CDR3: CASSQALWVTEAFF. The CDR3 DNA reads TGTGCCAGCAGTCAGGCGTTGTGGGTAACTGAAGCTTTCTTT. Full variable domain (outside the CDR3, taken from reference TRBV28 and TRBJ1-1): DVKVTQSSRYLVKRTGEKVFLECVQDMDHENMFWYRQDPGLGLRLIYFSYDVKMKEKGDIPEGYSVSREKKERFSLILESASTNQTSMYLCASSQALWVTEAFFGQGTRLTVV.

The rearrangement links TRBV28 to TRBJ1-5, with 8 bases aligning to TRBD1. The germline V gene encodes CDR1 MDHEN and CDR2 SYDVKM. The CDR3 totals 15 residues. Trimming at V came to 5 bases and at J to 6 bases, leaving 9 bases not matched to a gene. CDR3 coding DNA: TGTGCCAGCAGTCAGAACCGACAGGGGTTTCAGCCCCAGCATTTT. Translation: CASSQNRQGFQPQHF. Drawing the rest from reference TRBV28 and TRBJ1-5, the complete variable domain is DVKVTQSSRYLVKRTGEKVFLECVQDMDHENMFWYRQDPGLGLRLIYFSYDVKMKEKGDIPEGYSVSREKKERFSLILESASTNQTSMYLCASSQNRQGFQPQHFGDGTRLSIL.

This chain connects TRBV7-2 to TRBJ2-3; 8 bases align to TRBD2. CDR1 is SGHTA and CDR2 is FQGNSA in the germline V gene. V lost 0 bases to trimming and J lost 6 bases; unmatched junction nucleotides: 11. The CDR3 has 17 residues. The CDR3 reads CASSLAPSGGGEDTQYF. CDR3 coding DNA: TGTGCCAGCAGCTTAGCGCCGTCGGGAGGGGGGGAGGATACGCAGTATTTT.

The table lists this clone with a count of one. This chain connects TRBV18 to TRBJ1-1; D call uncertain. V was shortened by 3 bases and J by 13 bases, with 18 bases between the two germline ends. The germline gives CDR1 KGHSH, CDR2 LQKENI. This CDR3 region has 13 residues. The CDR3 DNA is TGTGCCAGCTCACCCTCGGCGGAAGGGAGGGTTTTCTTT. Its protein is CASSPSAEGRVFF. The whole variable domain, remainder taken from reference TRBV18 and TRBJ1-1, is NAGVMQNPRHLVRRRGQEARLRCSPMKGHSHVYWYRQLPEEGLKFMVYLQKENIIDESGMPKERFSAEFPKEGPSILRIQQVVRGDSAAYFCASSPSAEGRVFFGQGTRLTVV.

The V gene is TRBV19, the J gene TRBJ2-7; 8 bases are shared with TRBD2. Per the germline V gene, CDR1 is LNHDA and CDR2 is SQIVND (reference sequence). Trimming took 2 bases from V and 5 from J; bases not matched to a gene: 20. The CDR3 is 19 amino acids. CDR3 sequence (DNA): TGTGCCAGTAGTATAACCATCCTTGCCCCAGCGGGAGATTTTCACGAGCAGTACTTC. Its translation: CASSITILAPAGDFHEQYF.

The chain has TRBV19 and TRBJ2-1; D call uncertain. This CDR3 contains 15 residues. Trimming cost V 6 bases and J 2 bases, with 14 bases left between them. Per the germline V gene, CDR1 is LNHDA and CDR2 is SQIVND (reference sequence). The CDR3 DNA reads TGTGCCAGTAGCACCGCGCCGAGTACCTACAATGAGCAGTTCTTC. Protein sequence: CASSTAPSTYNEQFF.

The J gene is TRBJ1-1, the V gene TRBV19; D is unclear. V lost 5 bases and J 5 bases, leaving 12 bases between the germline ends. Germline values: CDR1 LNHDA, CDR2 SQIVND (reference sequence). The CDR3 sequence is 13 residues long. The CDR3 sequence is CASSFPGRTEAFF. DNA for the CDR3: TGTGCCAGTAGTTTTCCGGGGAGGACTGAAGCTTTCTTT. The full variable domain, its missing parts supplied by reference TRBV19 and TRBJ1-1, is DGGITQSPKYLFRKEGQNVTLSCEQNLNHDAMYWYRQDPGQGLRLIYYSQIVNDFQKGDIAEGYSVSREKKESFPLTVTSAQKNPTAFYLCASSFPGRTEAFFGQGTRLTVV.

The chain recombines TRBV9 with TRBJ2-3; 10 bases line up with TRBD1. The CDR3 covers 15 residues. V trimming: 0 bases; J trimming: 6 bases; junction bases outside the gene matches: 4. Looked up from germline, CDR1 is SGDLS and CDR2 is YYNGEE. CDR3 bases: TGTGCCAGCAGCGTAGGGGGACAGGGGTTGGATACGCAGTATTTT. Translated: CASSVGGQGLDTQYF. Supplemented by reference TRBV9 and TRBJ2-3, the full variable domain reads DSGVTQTPKHLITATGQRVTLRCSPRSGDLSVYWYQQSLDQGLQFLIQYYNGEERAKGNILERFSAQQFPDLHSELNLSSLELGDSALYFCASSVGGQGLDTQYFGPGTRLTVL.

The chain couples TRBV11-2 to TRBJ1-2; TRBD1 might be the D (5 bases). Germline values: CDR1 SGHAT, CDR2 FQNNGV. Trimming stripped 1 base from V and 3 bases from J, with 12 bases between. This CDR3 is 15 amino acids long. The CDR3 bases are TGTGCCAGCAGCTTAGCTGGCAGGGCGGACTATGGCTACACCTTC. Translated, it gives CASSLAGRADYGYTF.

The rearrangement uses TRBV6-5 and TRBJ2-2; D is possibly TRBD2 (5 bases). The CDR3 covers 15 residues. Germline values: CDR1 MNHEY, CDR2 SVGAGI. V was cut by 11 bases and J by 1 base, with 17 bases left in between. The CDR3 is CALRGRTENTGELFF. CDR3 nucleotide sequence: TGTGCCCTACGGGGAAGGACCGAGAACACCGGGGAGCTGTTTTTT.

The V and J genes are TRBV19 and TRBJ2-1; 9 nucleotides line up with TRBD2. Looked up from germline, CDR1 is LNHDA and CDR2 is SQIVND (reference sequence). The V segment lost 2 bases and the J segment 3 bases; nucleotides outside the gene matches: 5. The CDR3 runs to 16 residues. CDR3 nucleotides: TGTGCCAGTAGTATAAAGCTAGCGGGAAGCTACAATGAGCAGTTCTTC. The encoded protein is CASSIKLAGSYNEQFF.

The chain carries TRBV6-5 and TRBJ1-5, with D possibly TRBD1 on 5 matching bases. Trimming shortened V by 2 bases and J by 7 bases, and 12 bases separated the two germline ends. Germline CDR1 reads MNHEY; CDR2 reads SVGAGI. There are 14 residues in the CDR3. CDR3 nucleotides: TGTGCCAGCAGTTACGGACAAAGTGGCCAGCCCCAGCATTTT. Protein product: CASSYGQSGQPQHF.